The 14 T cell receptor beta chains below were found in one sample sequenced in a study of blood T cell repertoires in COVID-19. Libraries were prepared by immunoSEQ multiplex PCR; TCRdb keeps only in-frame clonotypes and omits some of them. Among over 200,000 clones, roughly 84% were seen once, and the ten largest hold 1.5% to 2%. The specimen sequenced was peripheral blood. These receptor sequences come from a man aged 40-49 years with active or convalescent COVID-19.

This chain links TRBV2 with TRBJ2-7; 7 bases are shared with TRBD1. Germline lookup yields CDR1 SNHLY and CDR2 FYNNEI. This CDR3 is 13 amino acids long. The V and J ends lost 6 bases and 2 bases, in that order; junction bases with no gene match: 4. The CDR3 DNA reads as TGTGCCAGCAGCCGGGACAGAGCCTACGAGCAGTACTTC. It specifies CASSRDRAYEQYF.

The chain has TRBV3-1 (or the pseudogene TRBV3-2) and TRBJ2-7, with D perhaps TRBD2 (5 bases). The CDR3 totals 14 residues. CDR1 and CDR2 from the germline V gene are LGHDT and YNNKEL (reference sequence). The germline V and J ends were trimmed by 4 bases and 2 bases, with 12 bases remaining between them. The CDR3 DNA sequence: TGTGCCAGCAGCCCTAGAATGACTACCTACGAGCAGTACTTC. Its protein is CASSPRMTTYEQYF.

The rearrangement joins TRBV19 to TRBJ2-7, with D possibly matching TRBD2 (6 bases). Germline lookup yields CDR1 LNHDA and CDR2 SQIVND (reference sequence). This CDR3 is built from 15 residues. Trimming removed 4 bases at V and 4 bases at J, with 17 bases between. The CDR3 protein is CASSNFRGMFYEQYF. CDR3 DNA: TGTGCCAGTAGTAACTTCCGGGGGATGTTTTACGAGCAGTACTTC.

The V and J genes are TRBV7-9 and TRBJ1-1, with unresolved D. Trimming took off 1 base at V and 4 bases at J, with 7 bases between the two ends. Per the germline V gene, CDR1 is SEHNR and CDR2 is FQNEAQ (reference sequence). This CDR3 spans 13 amino acids. CDR3 in DNA: TGTGCCAGCAGCTTAGGGAGCGGCACTGAAGCTTTCTTT. Protein sequence: CASSLGSGTEAFF.

The rearrangement links TRBV3-1 (or the pseudogene TRBV3-2) to TRBJ2-5; 10 nucleotides agree with TRBD2. The junction had 7 bases not matched to a gene; V was cut back by 0 bases and J by 3 bases. Germline CDR1 and CDR2: LGHDT and YNNKEL (reference sequence). The CDR3 runs 17 residues. The CDR3 sequence is CASSQDLAGVSEETQYF. The CDR3 DNA follows: TGTGCCAGCAGCCAAGATCTAGCGGGAGTATCGGAAGAGACCCAGTACTTC.

The chain is built from TRBV6-5 and TRBJ1-4; TRBD1 aligns across 7 bases. The germline V gene has CDR1 MNHEY and CDR2 SVGAGI. The V gene end was trimmed by 6 bases and the J gene end by 2 bases; junction bases not matched to a gene: 3. This CDR3 has 14 residues. The CDR3 reads CASRPTGTNEKLFF. The DNA of the CDR3 is TGTGCCAGCAGGCCGACAGGGACTAATGAAAAACTGTTTTTT.

The V call is TRBV7-6, the J call TRBJ1-1; D uncertain. The V end lost 1 base, the J end lost 7 bases, and 16 bases lay between the germline ends. This CDR3 is 15 amino acids long. The V gene's germline CDR1 is SGHVS and CDR2 FNYEAQ. The CDR3 protein is CASSLERLGRGEAFF. In nucleotides, the CDR3 is TGTGCCAGCAGCTTAGAACGCTTGGGTCGGGGTGAAGCTTTCTTT. Combining the CDR3 with reference TRBV7-6 and TRBJ1-1 gives the whole variable domain GAGVSQSPRYKVTKRGQDVALRCDPISGHVSLYWYRQALGQGPEFLTYFNYEAQQDKSGLPNDRFSAERPEGSISTLTIQRTEQRDSAMYRCASSLERLGRGEAFFGQGTRLTVV.

This sequence joins TRBV5-1 and TRBJ1-2, with TRBD1 as a possible D gene (5 bases). This CDR3 spans 14 amino acids. V shed 1 base and J shed 4 bases, with 11 bases lying between them. Per the germline V gene, CDR1 is SGHRS and CDR2 is YFSETQ. The CDR3 DNA reads as TGCGCCAGCAGCTTGAAGGTCGGGGGCTATGGCTACACCTTC. Translating it yields CASSLKVGGYGYTF.

The chain couples TRBV5-1 to TRBJ2-7, with a weak D call TRBD1 (6 bases). Germline V gene lookup returns CDR1 SGHRS and CDR2 YFSETQ. V was trimmed by 4 bases and J by 5 bases, leaving 16 bases between them. The CDR3 length is 14 residues. As DNA, the CDR3 is TGCGCCAGCAGCGATATACAGGGTGCAGACGAGCAGTACTTC. Translation gives CASSDIQGADEQYF.

This clone was observed a handful of times. The chain joins TRBV2 to TRBJ1-5; 9 bases align to TRBD1. V dropped 6 bases and J dropped 5; count of bases not matched to a gene: 8. CDR3 length: 15 amino acids. Germline CDR1 SNHLY, CDR2 FYNNEI. DNA for the CDR3: TGTGCCAGCAGCGGGGGGACAGGGTGGGATCAGCCCCAGCATTTT. It yields the protein CASSGGTGWDQPQHF. The whole variable domain, remainder taken from reference TRBV2 and TRBJ1-5, is EPEVTQTPSHQVTQMGQEVILRCVPISNHLYFYWYRQILGQKVEFLVSFYNNEISEKSEIFDDQFSVERPDGSNFTLKIRSTKLEDSAMYFCASSGGTGWDQPQHFGDGTRLSIL.

The chain employs TRBV19 and TRBJ1-1; D may be TRBD1 (6 bases). The CDR3 extends over 13 amino acids. Germline-derived CDR1 and CDR2 are LNHDA and SQIVND (reference sequence). V lost 4 bases to trimming and J lost 8 bases, with 14 bases between them. The CDR3 loop reads CASSKFSGVEAFF. For the CDR3, the DNA is TGTGCCAGTAGTAAATTCTCAGGGGTGGAAGCTTTCTTT.

The DNA of the CDR3 is TGCGCCAGCAGCTTCTCCCTCAGTGCTAGCGGGGTCTCCTACGAGCAGTACTTC. It codes for CASSFSLSASGVSYEQYF. The V call is TRBV5-1, the J call TRBJ2-7, with 9 bases lining up with TRBD2. V trimming: 2 bases; J trimming: 0 bases; junction bases outside the gene matches: 12. This CDR3 is 18 amino acids long. Germline CDR1 and CDR2: SGHRS and YFSETQ.

The J gene is TRBJ2-2, the V gene TRBV7-2; maybe TRBD1 (6 bases). V lost 1 base and J 0 bases, leaving 6 bases between the germline ends. Germline CDR1 reads SGHTA; CDR2 reads FQGNSA. This CDR3 has 15 residues. The CDR3 nucleotides read TGTGCCAGCAGCTTAGGGACAGCGAACACCGGGGAGCTGTTTTTT. Amino acids: CASSLGTANTGELFF.

The chain combines TRBV6-5 with TRBJ2-7, with 8 bases identical to TRBD2. V was clipped by 6 bases and J by 2 bases; unmatched bases: 3. From germline, CDR1 is MNHEY and CDR2 SVGAGI. This CDR3 has 13 residues. The CDR3 is CASSAGGTYEQYF. CDR3 sequence (DNA): TGTGCCAGCAGCGCGGGGGGAACCTACGAGCAGTACTTC.